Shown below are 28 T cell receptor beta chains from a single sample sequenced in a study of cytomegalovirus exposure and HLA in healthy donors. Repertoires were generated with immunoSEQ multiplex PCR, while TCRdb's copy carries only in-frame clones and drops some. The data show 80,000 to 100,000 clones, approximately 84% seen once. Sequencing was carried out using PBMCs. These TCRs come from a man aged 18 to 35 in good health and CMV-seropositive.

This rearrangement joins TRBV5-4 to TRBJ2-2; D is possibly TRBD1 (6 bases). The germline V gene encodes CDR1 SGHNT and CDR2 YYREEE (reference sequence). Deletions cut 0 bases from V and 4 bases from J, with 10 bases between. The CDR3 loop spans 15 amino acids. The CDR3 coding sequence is TGTGCCAGCAGCTTGGCCAGACAGGTCACCGGGGAGCTGTTTTTT. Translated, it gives CASSLARQVTGELFF.

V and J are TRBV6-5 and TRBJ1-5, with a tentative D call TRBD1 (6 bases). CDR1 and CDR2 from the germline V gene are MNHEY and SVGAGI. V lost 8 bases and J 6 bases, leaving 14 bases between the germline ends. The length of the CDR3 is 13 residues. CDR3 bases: TGTGCCAGCCGTAGGGTAGGGGGTCAGCCCCAGCATTTT. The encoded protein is CASRRVGGQPQHF.

The CDR3 bases are TGTGCCAGCAGCCACATTTGGGGGCAGGATGCCTACGAGCAGTACTTC. Its translation: CASSHIWGQDAYEQYF. This chain links TRBV6-6 with TRBJ2-7; possibly TRBD1 for D (6 bases). There are 16 residues in the CDR3. V was pared by 6 bases and J by 2 bases, with 20 bases between. Looked up from germline, CDR1 is MNHNY and CDR2 is SVGAGI (reference sequence).

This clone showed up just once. The CDR3: CASSPPPGQGYNEQFF. CDR3 in DNA: TGTGCCAGCTCACCCCCACCGGGACAGGGATACAATGAGCAGTTCTTC. The J gene is TRBJ2-1, the V gene TRBV18, with 9 bases fitting TRBD1. Trimming at V came to 3 bases and at J to 4 bases, leaving 7 bases not matched to a gene. The germline V gene has CDR1 KGHSH and CDR2 LQKENI. There are 16 residues in the CDR3. Complete variable domain (other parts from reference TRBV18 and TRBJ2-1): NAGVMQNPRHLVRRRGQEARLRCSPMKGHSHVYWYRQLPEEGLKFMVYLQKENIIDESGMPKERFSAEFPKEGPSILRIQQVVRGDSAAYFCASSPPPGQGYNEQFFGPGTRLTVL.

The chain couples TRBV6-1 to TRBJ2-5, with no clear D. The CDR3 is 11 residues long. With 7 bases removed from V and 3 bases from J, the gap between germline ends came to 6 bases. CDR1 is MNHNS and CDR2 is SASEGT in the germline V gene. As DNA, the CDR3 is TGTGCCAGCACACAGAAAGAGACCCAGTACTTC. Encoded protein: CASTQKETQYF.

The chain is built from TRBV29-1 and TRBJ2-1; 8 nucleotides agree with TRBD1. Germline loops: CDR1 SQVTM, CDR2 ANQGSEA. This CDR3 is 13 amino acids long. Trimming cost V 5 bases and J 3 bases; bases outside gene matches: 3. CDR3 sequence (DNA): TGCAGCGTTCCCGACAGGGGCTACAATGAGCAGTTCTTC. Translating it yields CSVPDRGYNEQFF.

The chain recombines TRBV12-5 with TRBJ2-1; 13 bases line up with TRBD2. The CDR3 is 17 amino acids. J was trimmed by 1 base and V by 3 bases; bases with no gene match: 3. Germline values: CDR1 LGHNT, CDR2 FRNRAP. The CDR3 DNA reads TGTGCTAGTGGTTTCCGGACTAGCGGGAGTTCCTACAATGAGCAGTTCTTC. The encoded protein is CASGFRTSGSSYNEQFF.

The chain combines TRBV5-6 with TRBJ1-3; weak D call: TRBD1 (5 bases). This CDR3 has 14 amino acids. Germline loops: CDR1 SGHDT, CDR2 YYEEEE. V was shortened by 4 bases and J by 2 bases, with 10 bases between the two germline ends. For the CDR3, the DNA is TGTGCCAGCAGCCCCGACAGAACTGGAAACACCATATATTTT. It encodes CASSPDRTGNTIYF.

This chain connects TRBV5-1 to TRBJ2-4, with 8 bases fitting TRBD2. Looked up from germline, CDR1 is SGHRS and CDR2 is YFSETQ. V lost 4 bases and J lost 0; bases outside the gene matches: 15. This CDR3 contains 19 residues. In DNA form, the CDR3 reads TGCGCCAGCAGCAACAGACCAGCGGGAGTTGGGGGAGCCAAAAACATTCAGTACTTC. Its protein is CASSNRPAGVGGAKNIQYF.

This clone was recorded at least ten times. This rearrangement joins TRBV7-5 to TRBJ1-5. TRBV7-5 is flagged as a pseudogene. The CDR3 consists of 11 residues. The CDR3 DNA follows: TGTGTCAGAAGTCAACTTAGGCCCCAGCATTTT. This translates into CVRSQLRPQHF.

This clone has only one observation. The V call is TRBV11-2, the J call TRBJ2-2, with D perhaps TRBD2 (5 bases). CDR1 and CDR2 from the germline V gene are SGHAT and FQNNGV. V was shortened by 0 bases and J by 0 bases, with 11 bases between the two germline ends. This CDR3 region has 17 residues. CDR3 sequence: CASSLDLADTNTGELFF. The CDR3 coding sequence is TGTGCCAGCAGCTTAGATCTAGCTGATACGAACACCGGGGAGCTGTTTTTT.

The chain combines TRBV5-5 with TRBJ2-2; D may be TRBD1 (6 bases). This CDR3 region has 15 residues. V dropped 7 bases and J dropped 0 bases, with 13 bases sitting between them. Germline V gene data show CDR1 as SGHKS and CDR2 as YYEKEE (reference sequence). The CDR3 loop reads CASAGTSTNTGELFF. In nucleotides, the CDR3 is TGTGCCAGCGCCGGGACATCGACGAACACCGGGGAGCTGTTTTTT.

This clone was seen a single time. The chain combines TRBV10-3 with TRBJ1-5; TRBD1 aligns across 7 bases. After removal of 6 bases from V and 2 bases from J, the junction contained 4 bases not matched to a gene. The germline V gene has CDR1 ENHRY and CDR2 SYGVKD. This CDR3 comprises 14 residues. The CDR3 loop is CAISVDRGNQPQHF. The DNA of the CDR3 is TGTGCCATCAGCGTCGACAGGGGCAATCAGCCCCAGCATTTT.

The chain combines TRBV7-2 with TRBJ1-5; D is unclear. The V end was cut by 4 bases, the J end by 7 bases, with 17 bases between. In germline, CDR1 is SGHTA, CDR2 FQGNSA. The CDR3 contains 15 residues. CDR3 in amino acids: CASSSSLSSGQPQHF. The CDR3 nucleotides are TGTGCCAGCAGCTCTAGCTTGAGCTCAGGCCAGCCCCAGCATTTT.

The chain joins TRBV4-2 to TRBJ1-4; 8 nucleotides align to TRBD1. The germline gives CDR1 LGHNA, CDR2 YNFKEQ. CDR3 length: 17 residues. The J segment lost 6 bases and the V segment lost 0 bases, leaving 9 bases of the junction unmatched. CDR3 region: CASSQELRGTGYEKLFF. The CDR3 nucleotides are TGTGCCAGCAGCCAAGAACTTCGCGGGACAGGTTATGAAAAACTGTTTTTT.

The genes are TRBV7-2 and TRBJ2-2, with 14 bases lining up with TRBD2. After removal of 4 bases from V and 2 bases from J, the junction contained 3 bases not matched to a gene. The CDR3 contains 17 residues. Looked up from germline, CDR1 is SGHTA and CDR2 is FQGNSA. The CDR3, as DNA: TGTGCCAGCAGCTCGACTAGCGGGGGGGCCAACACCGGGGAGCTGTTTTTT. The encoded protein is CASSSTSGGANTGELFF.

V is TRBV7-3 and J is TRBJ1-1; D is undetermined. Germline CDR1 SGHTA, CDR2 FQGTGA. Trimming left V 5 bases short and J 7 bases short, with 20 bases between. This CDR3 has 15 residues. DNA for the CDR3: TGTGCCAGCAGCCCGGCGGGCCAGAGAGGGAATGAAGCTTTCTTT. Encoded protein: CASSPAGQRGNEAFF.

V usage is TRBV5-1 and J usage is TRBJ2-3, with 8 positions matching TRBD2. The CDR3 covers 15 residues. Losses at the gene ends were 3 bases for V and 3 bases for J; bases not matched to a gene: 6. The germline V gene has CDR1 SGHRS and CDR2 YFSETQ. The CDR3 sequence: CASSSGGPGTDTQYF. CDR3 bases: TGCGCCAGCAGCTCGGGGGGGCCGGGGACAGATACGCAGTATTTT.

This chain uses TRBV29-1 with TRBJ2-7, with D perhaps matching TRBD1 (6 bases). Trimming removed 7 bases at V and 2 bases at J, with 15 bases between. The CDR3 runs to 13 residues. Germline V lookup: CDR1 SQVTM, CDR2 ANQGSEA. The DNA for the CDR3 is TGCAGCGCCTCCCAGGACAGAGCCTACGAGCAGTACTTC. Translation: CSASQDRAYEQYF.

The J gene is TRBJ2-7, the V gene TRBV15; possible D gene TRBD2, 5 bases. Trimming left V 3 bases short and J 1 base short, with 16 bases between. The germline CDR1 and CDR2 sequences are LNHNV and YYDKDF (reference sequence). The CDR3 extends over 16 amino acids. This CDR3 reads CATSSRMLAPSYEQYF. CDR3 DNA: TGTGCCACCAGCAGTAGAATGCTAGCCCCTTCCTACGAGCAGTACTTC.

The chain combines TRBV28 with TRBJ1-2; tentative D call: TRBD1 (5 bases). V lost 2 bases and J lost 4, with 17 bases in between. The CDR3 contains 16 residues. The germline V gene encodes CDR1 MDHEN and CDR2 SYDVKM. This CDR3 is CASSLMPAGGSYGYTF. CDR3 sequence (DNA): TGTGCCAGCAGTTTAATGCCCGCCGGGGGAAGCTATGGCTACACCTTC.

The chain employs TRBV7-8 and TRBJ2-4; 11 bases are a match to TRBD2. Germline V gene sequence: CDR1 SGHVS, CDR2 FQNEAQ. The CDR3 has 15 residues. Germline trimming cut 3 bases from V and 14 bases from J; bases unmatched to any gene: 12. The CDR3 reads CASSFLASGGRDKYF. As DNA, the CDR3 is TGTGCCAGCAGCTTTCTGGCTAGCGGGGGGCGGGACAAGTACTTC.

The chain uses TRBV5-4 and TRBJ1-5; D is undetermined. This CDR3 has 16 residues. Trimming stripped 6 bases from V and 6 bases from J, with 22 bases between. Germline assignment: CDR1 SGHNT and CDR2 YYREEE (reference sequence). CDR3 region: CASNGAVQSSSQPQHF. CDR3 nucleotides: TGTGCCAGCAACGGAGCCGTCCAATCCTCCAGTCAGCCCCAGCATTTT.

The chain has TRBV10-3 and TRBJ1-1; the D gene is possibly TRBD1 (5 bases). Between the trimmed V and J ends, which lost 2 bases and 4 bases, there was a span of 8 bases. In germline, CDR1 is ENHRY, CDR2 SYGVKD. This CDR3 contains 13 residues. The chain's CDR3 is CAISEPTVTEAFF. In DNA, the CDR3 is TGTGCCATCAGTGAGCCGACAGTCACTGAAGCTTTCTTT.

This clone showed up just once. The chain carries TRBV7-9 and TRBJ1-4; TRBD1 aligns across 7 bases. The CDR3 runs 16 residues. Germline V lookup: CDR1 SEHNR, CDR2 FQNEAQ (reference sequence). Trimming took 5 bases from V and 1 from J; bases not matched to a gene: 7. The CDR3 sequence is CASSTPQGKTNEKLFF. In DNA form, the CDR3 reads TGTGCCAGCAGCACCCCACAGGGGAAAACTAATGAAAAACTGTTTTTT.

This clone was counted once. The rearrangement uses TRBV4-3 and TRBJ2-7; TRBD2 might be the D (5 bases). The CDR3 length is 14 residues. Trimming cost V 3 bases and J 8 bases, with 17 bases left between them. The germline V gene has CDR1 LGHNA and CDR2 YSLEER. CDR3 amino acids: CASSHNRRGEQQYF. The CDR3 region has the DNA TGCGCCAGCAGCCATAATAGACGGGGAGAACAGCAGTACTTC.

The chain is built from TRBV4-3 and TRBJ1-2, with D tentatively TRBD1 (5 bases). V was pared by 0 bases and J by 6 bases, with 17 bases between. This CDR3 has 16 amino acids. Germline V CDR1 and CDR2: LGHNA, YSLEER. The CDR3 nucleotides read TGCGCCAGCAGCCAAGATTTCGGGGGGTCGAGGAATGGCTACACCTTC. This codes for CASSQDFGGSRNGYTF.

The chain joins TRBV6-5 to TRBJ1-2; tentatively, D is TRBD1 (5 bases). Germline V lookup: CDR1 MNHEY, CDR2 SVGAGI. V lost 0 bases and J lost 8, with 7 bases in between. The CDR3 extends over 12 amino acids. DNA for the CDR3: TGTGCCAGCAGTTACTCAGGGGAAGGCTACACCTTC. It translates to CASSYSGEGYTF.